Listed below are T cell receptor beta chains from one sample, sequenced in a study of Ad26.COV2.S vaccination and SARS-CoV-2 variants. This table comes from immunoSEQ multiplex PCR, and its TCRdb copy is limited to in-frame clones, with some not included. The repertoire holds some 320,000 clones, about 82% seen once, with less than 2% in the top ten. This material consisted of peripheral blood, taken in a trial of Ad26.COV2.S vaccine versus placebo. Every receptor here comes from a person aged 18-65 years who received the Ad26.COV2.S COVID-19 vaccine or a placebo. The CDR3 runs from the conserved cysteine through the conserved F or W. The order of the fields is J gene, V gene, clone size, D gene, CDR3 DNA, CDR3 protein. D genes are given only for firm matches. Clone size, where shown, is once, few, many, or a class for clones that have expanded.

TRBJ1-2 | TRBV5-1 | - | TRBD1 | TGCGCCAGCAGCCTGACAGGGCTTGAGGGCTACACCTTC | CASSLTGLEGYTF
TRBJ1-4 | TRBV19 | - | - | TGTGCCAGTAGTGACTCATGGGGGAAGGGCGAAAAACTGTTTTTT | CASSDSWGKGEKLFF
TRBJ1-2 | TRBV4-3 | - | - | TGCGCCAGCAGCCAAGTAGGTTCCCCGGGACTCTATGGCTACACCTTC | CASSQVGSPGLYGYTF
TRBJ1-1 | TRBV6-5 | - | - | TGTGCCAGCAGCCCCACCGGGACGGGTCGGACTGAAGCTTTCTTT | CASSPTGTGRTEAFF
TRBJ2-3 | TRBV5-1 | - | - | TGCGCCAGCAGTCGAGACAGGACAGATACGCAGTATTTT | CASSRDRTDTQYF
TRBJ1-3 | TRBV6-2/TRBV6-3 | - | - | TGTGCCAGCAGCTATCCCCGGGCTTCTGGAAACACCATATATTTT | CASSYPRASGNTIYF
TRBJ2-6 | TRBV7-6 | once | - | TGTGCCAGCAGCTCTGCAGGGTCCGGGGCCAACGTCCTGACTTTC | CASSSAGSGANVLTF
TRBJ1-3 | TRBV30 | - | - | TGTGCCTGGGCTCCTCGACAGGCAGCAAGAAACACCATATATTTT | CAWAPRQAARNTIYF
TRBJ1-1 | TRBV19 | - | - | TGTGCCAGTAGTATAGAGTGGTCGAACACTGAAGCTTTCTTT | CASSIEWSNTEAFF
TRBJ1-2 | TRBV19 | once | - | TGTGCCAGTAGTCCCGCAGGAGGGGATGGCTACACCTTC | CASSPAGGDGYTF
TRBJ1-5 | TRBV2 | - | TRBD1 | TGTGCCAGCTACGACAGGGCGGATAGCAATCAGCCCCAGCATTTT | CASYDRADSNQPQHF
TRBJ1-2 | TRBV25-1 | once | - | TGTGCCAGCAGTGGGGGCACAGTTGGCTACACCTTC | CASSGGTVGYTF
TRBJ2-3 | TRBV30 | - | - | TGTGCCTGGATTCCAGCCGGCGGATTCACAGATACGCAGTATTTT | CAWIPAGGFTDTQYF
TRBJ2-3 | TRBV2 | - | TRBD2 | TGTGCCAGCAGGAGACTAGCGGGGGGGCAGAACGCAGATACGCAGTATTTT | CASRRLAGGQNADTQYF
TRBJ1-2 | TRBV12-3/TRBV12-4 | - | - | TGTGCCAGCAGGGGGGACAACTATGGCTACACCTTC | CASRGDNYGYTF
TRBJ1-2 | TRBV6-6 | - | TRBD1 | TGTGCCAGCAGTCGATCTTTGGACAGGGGGATTCAGACCTATGGCTACACCTTC | CASSRSLDRGIQTYGYTF
TRBJ2-1 | TRBV5-5 | - | - | TGTGCCAGCAGTTACCAACTTAATGAGCAGTTCTTC | CASSYQLNEQFF
TRBJ2-1 | TRBV2 | - | - | TGTGCCAGCAAGATGGACTACAATGAGCAGTTCTTC | CASKMDYNEQFF
TRBJ2-4 | TRBV10-2 | - | TRBD2 | TGCGCCAGCAGCGTTGGACTAGCGGGGGGGCCGAGCAAAAACATTCAGTACTTC | CASSVGLAGGPSKNIQYF
TRBJ1-5 | TRBV9 | - | TRBD1 | TGTGCCAGCAGCCGGGACAGGGAGACCAATCAGCCCCAGCATTTT | CASSRDRETNQPQHF
TRBJ1-5 | TRBV19 | - | TRBD1 | TGTGCCAGTAGTCCGGACAGGGGCGACAATCAGCCCCAGCATTTT | CASSPDRGDNQPQHF
TRBJ2-4 | TRBV7-9 | - | TRBD2 | TGTGCCAGCAGCCCCCGGGGGGGGGCCAAAAACATTCAGTACTTC | CASSPRGGAKNIQYF
TRBJ2-2 | TRBV7-9 | - | TRBD2 | TGTGCCAGCAGCGACCCACTAGCGGGGGGCCCACCGAACACCGGGGAGCTGTTTTTT | CASSDPLAGGPPNTGELFF
TRBJ2-1 | TRBV6-6 | - | - | TGTGCCAGCACAGACACAGGGGAGCAGTTCTTC | CASTDTGEQFF
TRBJ1-1 | TRBV29-1 | - | - | TGCAGCGTTAACTCCGCTAGAACGAACACTGAAGCTTTCTTT | CSVNSARTNTEAFF